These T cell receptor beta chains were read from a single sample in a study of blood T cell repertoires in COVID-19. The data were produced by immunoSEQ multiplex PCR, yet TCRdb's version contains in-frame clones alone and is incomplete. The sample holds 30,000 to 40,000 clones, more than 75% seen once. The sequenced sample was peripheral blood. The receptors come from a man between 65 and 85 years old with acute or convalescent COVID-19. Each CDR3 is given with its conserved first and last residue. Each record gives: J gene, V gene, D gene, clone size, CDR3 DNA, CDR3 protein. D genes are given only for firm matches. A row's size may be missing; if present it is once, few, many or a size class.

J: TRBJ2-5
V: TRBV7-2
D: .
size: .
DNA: TGTGCCAGCAGCTTTAACGGGCAAGAGACCCAGTACTTC
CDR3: CASSFNGQETQYF

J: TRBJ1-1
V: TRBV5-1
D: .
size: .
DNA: TGCGCCAGCAGCTTGCGCGGGGGCACTGAAGCTTTCTTT
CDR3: CASSLRGGTEAFF

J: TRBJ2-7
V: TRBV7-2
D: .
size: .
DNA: TGTGCCAGCAGCCTAAACAGGGACGAGCAGTACTTC
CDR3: CASSLNRDEQYF

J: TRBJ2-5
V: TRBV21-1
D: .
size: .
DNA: TGTGCCAGCAGCACACAAGAGACCCAGTACTTC
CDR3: CASSTQETQYF

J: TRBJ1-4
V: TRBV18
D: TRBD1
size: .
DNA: TGTGCCAGCTCCTCTTGGCCACAGGGGCGGTTCTCAACTAATGAAAAACTGTTTTTT
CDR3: CASSSWPQGRFSTNEKLFF

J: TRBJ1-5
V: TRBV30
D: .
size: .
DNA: TGTGCCTGGAGAGGGAGGGGGGATCAGCCCCAGCATTTT
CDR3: CAWRGRGDQPQHF

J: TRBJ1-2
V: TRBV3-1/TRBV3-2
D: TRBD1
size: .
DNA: TGTGCCAGCAGCCAGGACAGGGGGCGAGGCTACACCTTC
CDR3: CASSQDRGRGYTF

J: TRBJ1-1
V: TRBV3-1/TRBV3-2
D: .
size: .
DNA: TGTGCCAGCAGCCAAGATCAGGTTCAGGGCCATACAGCTTTCTTT
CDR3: CASSQDQVQGHTAFF

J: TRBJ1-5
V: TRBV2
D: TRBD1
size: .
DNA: TGTGCCAGCAGTGAAGCGCTTCGGTGGGGACAGGGGTATCAGCCCCAGCATTTT
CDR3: CASSEALRWGQGYQPQHF

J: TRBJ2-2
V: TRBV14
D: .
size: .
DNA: TGTGCCAGCAGCCAAGATTTTGTCTTAAGACATTACACCGGGGAGCTGTTTTTT
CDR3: CASSQDFVLRHYTGELFF

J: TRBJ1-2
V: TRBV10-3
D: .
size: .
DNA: TGTGCCATCAGTGACAGGGGCTTGGATAACTATGGCTACACCTTC
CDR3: CAISDRGLDNYGYTF

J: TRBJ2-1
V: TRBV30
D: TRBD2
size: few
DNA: TGTGCCTGGAGCCACCATAGCGGGAAAGACAATGAGCAGTTCTTC
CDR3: CAWSHHSGKDNEQFF

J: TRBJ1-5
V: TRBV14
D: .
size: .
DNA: TGTGCCAGCAGCCAATCGGGGGACGAGCCCCAGCATTTT
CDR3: CASSQSGDEPQHF

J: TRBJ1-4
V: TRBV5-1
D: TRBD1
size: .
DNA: TGCGCCAGCAGCTTTAAGGGGGCGGGTAATGAAAAACTGTTTTTT
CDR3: CASSFKGAGNEKLFF

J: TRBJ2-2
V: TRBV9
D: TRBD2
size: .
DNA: TGTGCCAGCAGCCCCGAGACTAGCGGTAACGTCGGGGAGCTGTTTTTT
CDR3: CASSPETSGNVGELFF

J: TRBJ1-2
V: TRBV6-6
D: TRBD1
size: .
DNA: TGTGCCAGCAGCCCACCGGGACAGGGCGCTAACTATGGCTACACCTTC
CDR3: CASSPPGQGANYGYTF

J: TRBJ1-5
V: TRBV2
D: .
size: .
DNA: TGTGCCAGCAGGGCGGACAGAGGCCAGCCCCAGCATTTT
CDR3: CASRADRGQPQHF

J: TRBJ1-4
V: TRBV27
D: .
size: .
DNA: TGTGCCAGCAGTTCAGCCAGGGTGAACGAAAAACTGTTTTTT
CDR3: CASSSARVNEKLFF

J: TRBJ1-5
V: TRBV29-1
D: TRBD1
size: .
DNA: TGCAGCGTTGGCGGACAGGGACGCCAGCCCCAGCATTTT
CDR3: CSVGGQGRQPQHF

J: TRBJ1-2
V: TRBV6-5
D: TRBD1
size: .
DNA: TGTGCCAGCAGTTTATTCGGACAGGGTGACTATGGCTACACCTTC
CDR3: CASSLFGQGDYGYTF

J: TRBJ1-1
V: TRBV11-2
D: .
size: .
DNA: TGTGCCAGCCGATTCTACGGGGGGCTGAACACTGAAGCTTTCTTT
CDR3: CASRFYGGLNTEAFF

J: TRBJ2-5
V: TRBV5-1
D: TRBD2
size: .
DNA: TGCGCCAGCCAAGCGGGCCAGGGAGGGGAGACCCAGTACTTC
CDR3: CASQAGQGGETQYF

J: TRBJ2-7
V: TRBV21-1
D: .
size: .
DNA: TGTGCCAGCAGCAAAGACCAAAGACAGGGGGTCGGCGAGCAGTACTTC
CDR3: CASSKDQRQGVGEQYF

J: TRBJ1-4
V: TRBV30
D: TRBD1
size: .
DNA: TGTGCCTGGCTTCGGACAGGGGGCCCTGAAAAACTGTTTTTT
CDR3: CAWLRTGGPEKLFF

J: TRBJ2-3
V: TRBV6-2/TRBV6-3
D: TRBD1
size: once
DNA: TGTGCCAGCAGTGGACAGGGGCTAGAGGCGCAGTATTTT
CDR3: CASSGQGLEAQYF

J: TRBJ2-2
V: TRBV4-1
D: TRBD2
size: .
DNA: TGCGCCAGCAGCCAAGATCTTGATTCGGCGGGGGAAACCGGGGAGCTGTTTTTT
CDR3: CASSQDLDSAGETGELFF

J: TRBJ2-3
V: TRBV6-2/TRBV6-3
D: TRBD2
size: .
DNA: TGTGCCAGCAGTCACGGCGGACTAGCGGAAATACTCACAGATACGCAGTATTTT
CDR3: CASSHGGLAEILTDTQYF

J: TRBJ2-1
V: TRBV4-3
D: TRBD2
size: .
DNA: TGCGCCAGCAGCCAAGGGGCGCGGGGGGCCTACAATGAGCAGTTCTTC
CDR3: CASSQGARGAYNEQFF

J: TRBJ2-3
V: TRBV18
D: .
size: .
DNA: TGTGCCAGCTCACCACTAAGCAGCACAGATACGCAGTATTTT
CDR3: CASSPLSSTDTQYF

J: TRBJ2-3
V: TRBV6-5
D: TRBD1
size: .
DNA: TGTGCCAGCAGCCCCAGGGGGACAGATACGCAGTATTTT
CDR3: CASSPRGTDTQYF

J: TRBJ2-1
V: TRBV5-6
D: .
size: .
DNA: TGTGCCAGCAGCCTCCCCCGGGGGGAGCAGTTCTTC
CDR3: CASSLPRGEQFF

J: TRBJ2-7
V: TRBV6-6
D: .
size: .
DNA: TGTGCCAGCAGATCCCCAGCGCGAGATAGATGCTACGAGCAGTACTTC
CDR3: CASRSPARDRCYEQYF

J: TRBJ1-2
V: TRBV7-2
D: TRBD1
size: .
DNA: TGTGCCAGCAGCCTCATTACGATCCGGACAGGGGGCTTTGGCTACACCTTC
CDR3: CASSLITIRTGGFGYTF

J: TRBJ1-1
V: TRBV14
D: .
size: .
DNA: TGTGCCAGCAGGTCTTCCGGAGGGAACACTGAAGCTTTCTTT
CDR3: CASRSSGGNTEAFF